The T cell receptor (beta chain) described here comes from a study of blood T cell repertoires in COVID-19. Background on the study: Acute and convalescent COVID-19 samples came from the United States, Italy and Spain. From T cells, B-cell-depleted T cells, or PBMCs came the material, which was cDNA or gDNA.

V was pared by 0 bases and J by 0 bases, with 0 bases of the junction left unmatched. Germline V gives CDR1 SGHKS, CDR2 YYEKEE (reference sequence). The length of the CDR3 is 16 residues. Authors' analysis steps: Nucleated cell number was recorded as an estimate derived from reference gene primer amplification. The method was immunoSEQ multiplex PCR; TCRdb's version includes in-frame clones alone and lacks a portion of them. V and J calls and clone size are those listed in that table; D and trimming were worked out from the DNA. The sample has over 600,000 clones; approximately 90% are singletons. This clonotype was obtained from a woman younger than 35 with acute or convalescent COVID-19. The specimen was peripheral blood. The rearrangement links TRBV5-5 to TRBJ2-2, with 9 bases aligning to TRBD1. In DNA form, the CDR3 reads TGTGCCAGCAGCTTGGGACAGGGGGCGAACACCGGGGAGCTGTTTTTT. This encodes CASSLGQGANTGELFF.